This TCR beta chain was sequenced for a study of post-analysis software for immune sequencing data. TCR beta libraries were prepared from cDNA with unique molecular identifiers. TCRdb fed the PCR reads into MiXCR, producing one record per CDR3 protein. Altogether about 800,000 distinct CDR3 sequences are present, 25% to 30% being singletons, with the ten largest covering more than 0.45%. General observations from the study: TRBV5-6, TRBV5-1 and TRBV20-1 belonged to a set of roughly 5 TRBV segments that were more frequent in patients than controls.

About this clonotype: No antigen is known for it. The junction departs from germline at one end; a sequencing error may be responsible.

This CDR3 region has 11 residues. The chain has TRBV12-3 or TRBV12-4 and TRBJ2-7; D call uncertain. The sequenced sample consisted of blood. This sequence originates from a girl aged 10-17 years with multiple sclerosis. CDR3 in DNA: TGTGCCGGCAGTTTCGGCTACGAGCAGTACTTC. The encoded protein is CAGSFGYEQYF.